This T cell receptor (beta chain) was recovered during a study of T cell responses to AZD1222 COVID-19 vaccine. Overall study: Doses given second, at about 4 or about 12 weeks, were pooled.

This clone was seen a single time. TCRdb's copy holds only in-frame clones and misses some; the assay was immunoSEQ multiplex PCR. This table has about 84,000 clones, 75% to 90% appearing once. The CDR3 consists of 14 residues. CDR1 and CDR2 (germline): DFQATT, SNEGSKA (reference sequence). Trimming pared 3 bases from V and 1 base from J, leaving 12 bases between. Sample: peripheral blood, taken on day 0 of AZD1222 vaccination. This TCR was sampled from an adult in good health. The chain couples TRBV20-1 to TRBJ1-1; D is possibly TRBD1 (6 bases). CDR3 DNA sequence: TGCAGTGCTAGTCGACAGGCTACGAACACTGAAGCTTTCTTT. Its translation is CSASRQATNTEAFF.